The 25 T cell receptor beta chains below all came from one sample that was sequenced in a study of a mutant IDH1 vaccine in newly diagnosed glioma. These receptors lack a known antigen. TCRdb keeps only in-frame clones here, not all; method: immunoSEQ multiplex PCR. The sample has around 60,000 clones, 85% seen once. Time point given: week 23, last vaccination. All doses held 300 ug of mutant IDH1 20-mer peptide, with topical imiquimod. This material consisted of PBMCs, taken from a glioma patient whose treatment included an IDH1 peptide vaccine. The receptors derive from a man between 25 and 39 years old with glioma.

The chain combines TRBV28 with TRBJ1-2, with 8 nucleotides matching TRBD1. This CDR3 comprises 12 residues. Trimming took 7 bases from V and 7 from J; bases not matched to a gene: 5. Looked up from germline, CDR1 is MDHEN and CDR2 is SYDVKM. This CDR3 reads CASKQGAGGYTF. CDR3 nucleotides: TGTGCCAGCAAGCAGGGGGCAGGTGGCTACACCTTC.

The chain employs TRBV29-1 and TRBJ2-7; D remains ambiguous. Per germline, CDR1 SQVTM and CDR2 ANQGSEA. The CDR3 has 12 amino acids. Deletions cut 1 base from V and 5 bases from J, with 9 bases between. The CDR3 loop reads CSVEGIKDEQYF. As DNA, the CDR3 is TGCAGCGTTGAAGGGATTAAGGACGAGCAGTACTTC.

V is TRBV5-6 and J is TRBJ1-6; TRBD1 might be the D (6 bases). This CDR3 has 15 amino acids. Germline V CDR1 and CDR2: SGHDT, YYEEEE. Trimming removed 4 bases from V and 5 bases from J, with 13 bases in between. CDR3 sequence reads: CASSVPGQNNSPLHF. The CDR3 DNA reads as TGTGCCAGCAGCGTGCCCGGACAGAATAATTCACCCCTCCACTTT.

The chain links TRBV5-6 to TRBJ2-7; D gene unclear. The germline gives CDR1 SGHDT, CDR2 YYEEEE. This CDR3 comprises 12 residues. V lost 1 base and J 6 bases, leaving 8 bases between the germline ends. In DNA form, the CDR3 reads TGTGCCAGCAGCTTGAGAAATTCCGAGCAGTACTTC. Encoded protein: CASSLRNSEQYF.

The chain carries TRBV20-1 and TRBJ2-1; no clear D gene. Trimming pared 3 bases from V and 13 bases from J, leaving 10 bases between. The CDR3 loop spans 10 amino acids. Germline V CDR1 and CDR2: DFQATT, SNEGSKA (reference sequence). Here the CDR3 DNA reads TGCAGTGCTAGCGAGGAAGCTCAGTTCTTC. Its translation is CSASEEAQFF.

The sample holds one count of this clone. Written as DNA, the CDR3 is TGTGCCAGCAGCCAATCCGAGGGCTTAGCCAAAAACATTCAGTACTTC. Translating gives CASSQSEGLAKNIQYF. The V gene is TRBV11-2, the J gene TRBJ2-4, with D possibly matching TRBD2 (5 bases). V was pared by 5 bases and J by 0 bases, with 14 bases between. The CDR3 is made up of 16 amino acids. Germline V gene sequence: CDR1 SGHAT, CDR2 FQNNGV.

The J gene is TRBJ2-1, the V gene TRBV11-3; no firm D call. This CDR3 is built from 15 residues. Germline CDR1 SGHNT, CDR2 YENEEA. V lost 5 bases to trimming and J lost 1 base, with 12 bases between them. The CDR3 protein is CASSPTTLSYNEQFF. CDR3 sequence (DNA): TGTGCCAGCAGCCCCACGACACTATCCTACAATGAGCAGTTCTTC.

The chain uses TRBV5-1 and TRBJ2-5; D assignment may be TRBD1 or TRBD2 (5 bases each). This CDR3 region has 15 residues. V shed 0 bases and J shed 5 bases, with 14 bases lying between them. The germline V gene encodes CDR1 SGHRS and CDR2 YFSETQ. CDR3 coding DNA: TGCGCCAGCAGCTTGGCAGGGACCTCGGGGGAGACCCAGTACTTC. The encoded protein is CASSLAGTSGETQYF.

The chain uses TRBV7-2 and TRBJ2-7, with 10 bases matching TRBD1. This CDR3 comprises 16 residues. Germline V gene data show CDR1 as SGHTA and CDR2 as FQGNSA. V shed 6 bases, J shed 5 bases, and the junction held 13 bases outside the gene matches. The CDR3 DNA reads TGTGCCAGCAGGATAGTCGGGACAGGGGCCCTCCACGAGCAGTACTTC. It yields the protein CASRIVGTGALHEQYF.

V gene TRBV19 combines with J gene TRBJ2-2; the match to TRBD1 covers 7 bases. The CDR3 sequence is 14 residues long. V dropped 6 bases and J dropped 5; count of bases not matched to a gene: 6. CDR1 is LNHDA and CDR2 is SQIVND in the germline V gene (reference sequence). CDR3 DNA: TGTGCCAGTAGAGGATACAGGGGAACCGGGGAGCTGTTTTTT. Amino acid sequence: CASRGYRGTGELFF.

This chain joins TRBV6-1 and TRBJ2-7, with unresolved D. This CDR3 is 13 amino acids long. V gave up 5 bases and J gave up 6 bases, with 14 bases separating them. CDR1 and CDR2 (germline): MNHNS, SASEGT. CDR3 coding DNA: TGTGCCAGCAGTAGACAAGAATTGGTCGAGCAGTACTTC. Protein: CASSRQELVEQYF.

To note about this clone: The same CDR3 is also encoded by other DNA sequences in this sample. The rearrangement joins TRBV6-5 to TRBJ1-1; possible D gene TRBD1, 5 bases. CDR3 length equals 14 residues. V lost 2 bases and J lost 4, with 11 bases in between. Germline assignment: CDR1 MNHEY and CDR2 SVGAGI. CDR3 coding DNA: TGTGCCAGCAGTTACCTGGGGGGAGTCACTGAAGCTTTCTTT. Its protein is CASSYLGGVTEAFF.

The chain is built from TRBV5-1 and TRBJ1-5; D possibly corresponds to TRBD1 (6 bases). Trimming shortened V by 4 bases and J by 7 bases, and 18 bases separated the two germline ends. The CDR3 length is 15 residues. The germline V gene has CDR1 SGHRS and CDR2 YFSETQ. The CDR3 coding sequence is TGCGCCAGCAGCCCCATTACAGGGAGTGCCCAGCCCCAGCATTTT. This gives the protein CASSPITGSAQPQHF.

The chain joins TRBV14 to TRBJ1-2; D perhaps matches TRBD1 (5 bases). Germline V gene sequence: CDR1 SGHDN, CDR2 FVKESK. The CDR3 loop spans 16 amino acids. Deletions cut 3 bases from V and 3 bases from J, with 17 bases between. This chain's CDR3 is CASSQAGYGGDYGYTF. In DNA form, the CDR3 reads TGTGCCAGCAGCCAGGCAGGATACGGGGGTGACTATGGCTACACCTTC.

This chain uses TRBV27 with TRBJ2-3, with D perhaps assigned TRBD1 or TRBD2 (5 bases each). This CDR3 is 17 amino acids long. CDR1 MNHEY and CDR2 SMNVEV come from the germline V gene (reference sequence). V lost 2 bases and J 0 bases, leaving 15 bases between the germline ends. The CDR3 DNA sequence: TGTGCCAGCAGTTTAGACCCAAGGGGACGGAGCACAGATACGCAGTATTTT. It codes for CASSLDPRGRSTDTQYF.

CDR3 nucleotides: TGTGCCAGCTCAGACTACGGGGGCTTTACTAATGAAAAACTGTTTTTT. Translation gives CASSDYGGFTNEKLFF. The V gene is TRBV18, the J gene TRBJ1-4, with D possibly being TRBD1 (6 bases). This CDR3 has 16 amino acids. Germline V gene data show CDR1 as KGHSH and CDR2 as LQKENI. V was shortened by 5 bases and J by 2 bases, with 15 bases between the two germline ends.

The CDR3 loop reads CASSPLGTATEQYF. CDR3 in DNA: TGCGCCAGCAGCCCCCTGGGGACGGCTACAGAGCAGTACTTC. This chain connects TRBV4-1 to TRBJ2-7; perhaps D is TRBD1 or TRBD2 (5 bases each). Germline loops: CDR1 MGHRA, CDR2 YSYEKL. V was shortened by 4 bases and J by 7 bases, with 17 bases between the two germline ends. The CDR3 length is 14 residues.

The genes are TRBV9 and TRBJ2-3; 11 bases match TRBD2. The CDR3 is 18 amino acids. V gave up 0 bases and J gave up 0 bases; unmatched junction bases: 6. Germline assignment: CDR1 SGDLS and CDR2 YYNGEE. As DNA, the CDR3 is TGTGCCAGCAGCGTAGCGGCTAGCGGGGGGCTTAGCACAGATACGCAGTATTTT. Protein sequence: CASSVAASGGLSTDTQYF.

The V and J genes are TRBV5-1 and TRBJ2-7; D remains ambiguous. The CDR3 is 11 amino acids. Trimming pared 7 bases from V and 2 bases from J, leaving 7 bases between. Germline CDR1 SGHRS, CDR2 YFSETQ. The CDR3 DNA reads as TGCGCCAGCGCTCTGGCCTACGAGCAGTACTTC. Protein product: CASALAYEQYF.

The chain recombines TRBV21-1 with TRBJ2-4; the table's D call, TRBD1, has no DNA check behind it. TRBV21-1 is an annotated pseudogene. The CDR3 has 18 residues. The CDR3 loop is CASSLADRTRLAKNIQYF. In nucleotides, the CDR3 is TGTGCCAGCAGCCTGGCGGACAGGACACGGTTAGCCAAAAACATTCAGTACTTC.

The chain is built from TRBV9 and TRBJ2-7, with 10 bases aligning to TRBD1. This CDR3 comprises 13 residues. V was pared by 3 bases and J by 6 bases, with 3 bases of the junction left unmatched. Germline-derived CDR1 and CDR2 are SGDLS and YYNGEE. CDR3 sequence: CASSADRGLEQYF. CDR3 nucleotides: TGTGCCAGCAGCGCCGACAGGGGGCTCGAGCAGTACTTC.

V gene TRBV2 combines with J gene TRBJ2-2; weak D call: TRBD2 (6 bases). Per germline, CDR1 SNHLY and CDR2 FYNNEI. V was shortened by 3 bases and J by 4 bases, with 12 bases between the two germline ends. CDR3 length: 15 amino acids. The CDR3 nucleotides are TGTGCCAGCAGTGAGGAGGGACTCGGCACCGGGGAGCTGTTTTTT. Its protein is CASSEEGLGTGELFF.

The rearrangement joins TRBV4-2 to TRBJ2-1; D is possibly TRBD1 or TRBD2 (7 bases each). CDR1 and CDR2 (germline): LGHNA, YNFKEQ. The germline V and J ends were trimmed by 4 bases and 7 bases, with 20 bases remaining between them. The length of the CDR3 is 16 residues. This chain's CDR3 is CASSPLSRGGLNEQFF. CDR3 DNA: TGTGCCAGCAGCCCTTTATCCAGGGGGGGCCTGAATGAGCAGTTCTTC.

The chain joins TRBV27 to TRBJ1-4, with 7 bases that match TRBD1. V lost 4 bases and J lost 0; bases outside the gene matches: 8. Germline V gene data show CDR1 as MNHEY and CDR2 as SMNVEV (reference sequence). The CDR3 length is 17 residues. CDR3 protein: CASSSIFQGATNEKLFF. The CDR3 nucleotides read TGTGCCAGCAGTTCGATATTCCAGGGGGCAACTAATGAAAAACTGTTTTTT.

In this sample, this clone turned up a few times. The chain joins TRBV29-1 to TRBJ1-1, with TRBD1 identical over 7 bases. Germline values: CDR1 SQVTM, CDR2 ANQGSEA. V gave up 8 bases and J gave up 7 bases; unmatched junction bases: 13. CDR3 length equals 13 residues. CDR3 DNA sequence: TGCAGCTCCCCGGGGGCAGGGGGGAATGAAGCTTTCTTT. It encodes CSSPGAGGNEAFF.